The 19 T cell receptor beta chains below come from one sample, sequenced in a study of shared clonotypes between healthy human individuals. Only in-frame clones appear in the TCRdb table, and some are missing; sequencing was by immunoSEQ multiplex PCR. The sample shows millions of clones, just over 90% of them seen only once. Material: naive CD4+ T cells from PBMCs. Subset: CD45RA+ positively selected. The source is a man in his late teens or twenties in good health. Some clones in this sample may be carry-over from other donors' samples.

V is TRBV9 and J is TRBJ2-1, with 11 positions matching TRBD2. The CDR3 runs to 15 residues. Germline assignment: CDR1 SGDLS and CDR2 YYNGEE. V was pared by 3 bases and J by 5 bases, with 4 bases of the junction left unmatched. CDR3 bases: TGTGCCAGCAGCGAGCTAGCGGGAGGAAACAATGAGCAGTTCTTC. Amino acid sequence: CASSELAGGNNEQFF.

The chain joins TRBV5-1 to TRBJ2-7; TRBD2 aligns across 9 bases. Germline V gene sequence: CDR1 SGHRS, CDR2 YFSETQ. The CDR3 consists of 16 residues. Germline trimming cut 0 bases from V and 2 bases from J; bases unmatched to any gene: 6. The CDR3 region has the DNA TGCGCCAGCAGCTTGGGCCTAGCGGGGAAAGCCTACGAGCAGTACTTC. The encoded protein is CASSLGLAGKAYEQYF.

The chain links TRBV18 to TRBJ1-1; D may be TRBD1 (5 bases). From germline, CDR1 is KGHSH and CDR2 LQKENI. V was cut by 4 bases and J by 10 bases, with 13 bases left in between. This CDR3 has 12 residues. The CDR3 nucleotides read TGTGCCAGCTCACATCCGACCGGGGGAGCTTTCTTT. The encoded protein is CASSHPTGGAFF.

Notes on this clone: Other DNA sequences in this specimen translate into the identical CDR3. The chain employs TRBV5-1 and TRBJ2-3; D gene unclear. Trimming left V 0 bases short and J 4 bases short, with 6 bases between. Germline V gene data show CDR1 as SGHRS and CDR2 as YFSETQ. This CDR3 contains 13 residues. The CDR3 loop reads CASSLGGADTQYF. Here the CDR3 DNA reads TGCGCCAGCAGCTTGGGGGGTGCAGATACGCAGTATTTT.

This sequence joins TRBV19 and TRBJ2-5; D call uncertain. The CDR3 is 11 residues long. Trimming pared 2 bases from V and 5 bases from J, leaving 3 bases between. The V gene's germline CDR1 is LNHDA and CDR2 SQIVND (reference sequence). The CDR3 region is CASSITETQYF. The CDR3 nucleotides are TGTGCCAGTAGTATAACGGAGACCCAGTACTTC. Full variable domain (missing parts from reference TRBV19 and TRBJ2-5): DGGITQSPKYLFRKEGQNVTLSCEQNLNHDAMYWYRQDPGQGLRLIYYSQIVNDFQKGDIAEGYSVSREKKESFPLTVTSAQKNPTAFYLCASSITETQYFGPGTRLLVL.

The V gene is TRBV2, the J gene TRBJ2-7; TRBD1 aligns across 9 bases. V lost 8 bases and J lost 3; bases outside the gene matches: 11. The CDR3 length is 15 residues. The germline CDR1 and CDR2 sequences are SNHLY and FYNNEI. CDR3 loop: CASLRLDRGSYEQYF. The CDR3 coding sequence is TGTGCCAGCCTTCGACTGGACAGGGGTAGCTACGAGCAGTACTTC.

This clone was found once. The chain combines TRBV7-9 with TRBJ2-1, with D tentatively TRBD2 (6 bases). The length of the CDR3 is 16 residues. The germline gives CDR1 SEHNR, CDR2 FQNEAQ (reference sequence). V gave up 4 bases and J gave up 9 bases, with 22 bases separating them. The CDR3 DNA is TGTGCCAGCAGCTCACGATGGGACCCCGGAGGGACTGAGCAGTTCTTC. Its translation is CASSSRWDPGGTEQFF.

V usage is TRBV6-1 and J usage is TRBJ1-4, with D perhaps TRBD1 (6 bases). CDR3 length: 14 residues. V was pared by 6 bases and J by 7 bases, with 15 bases between. The V gene's germline CDR1 is MNHNS and CDR2 SASEGT. This chain's CDR3 is CASSLGGASEKLFF. The DNA of the CDR3 is TGTGCCAGCAGCTTGGGGGGGGCTAGTGAAAAACTGTTTTTT.

DNA for the CDR3: TGTGCCAGCAGCTTAGCGTACGGCGTGCCCAGCACAGATACGCAGTATTTT. Residues: CASSLAYGVPSTDTQYF. V is TRBV7-2 and J is TRBJ2-3; D is uncertain. The CDR3 is made up of 17 amino acids. Per the germline V gene, CDR1 is SGHTA and CDR2 is FQGNSA. Trimming removed 0 bases from V and 0 bases from J, with 13 bases in between.

This clone showed up just once. Sequence at one end of the junction differs from germline and may be a read error. The chain combines TRBV11-2 with TRBJ2-1; D uncertain. Looked up from germline, CDR1 is SGHAT and CDR2 is FQNNGV. The CDR3 is made up of 16 amino acids. CDR3 residues: CASSLPWQAKYSEQFF. The CDR3, as DNA: TGTGCCAGCAGCTTACCATGGCAGGCGAAATACAGTGAGCAGTTCTTC.

The rearrangement links TRBV19 to TRBJ1-5; TRBD1 matches at 8 bases. This CDR3 has 18 residues. Germline CDR1 LNHDA, CDR2 SQIVND (reference sequence). Trimming at V came to 5 bases and at J to 2 bases, leaving 14 bases not matched to a gene. CDR3 residues: CASSPSSTGAAGNQPQHF. CDR3 in DNA: TGTGCCAGTAGTCCCTCGTCGACAGGGGCAGCGGGCAATCAGCCCCAGCATTTT.

V gene TRBV18 combines with J gene TRBJ1-5, with a possible D match to TRBD1 (5 bases). The germline V gene has CDR1 KGHSH and CDR2 LQKENI. The ends were cut back, 4 bases at V and 4 bases at J, with 14 bases in the middle. This CDR3 region has 15 residues. The CDR3 loop reads CASSRAGTSNQPQHF. The CDR3 DNA reads as TGTGCCAGCTCACGAGCCGGGACGTCGAATCAGCCCCAGCATTTT.

The chain links TRBV7-9 to TRBJ1-4; the match to TRBD1 covers 9 bases. Germline CDR1 is SEHNR and CDR2 is FQNEAQ (reference sequence). Trimming cost V 5 bases and J 8 bases; bases outside gene matches: 6. The CDR3 is made up of 14 amino acids. CDR3 sequence (DNA): TGTGCCAGCAGCCGGGACAGGGAACGAGAAAAACTGTTTTTT. Protein product: CASSRDREREKLFF.

The chain joins TRBV27 to TRBJ1-5; TRBD1 matches 8 bases. Germline V lookup: CDR1 MNHEY, CDR2 SMNVEV (reference sequence). The V and J ends lost 5 bases and 4 bases, in that order; junction bases with no gene match: 4. The CDR3 is made up of 14 amino acids. CDR3 loop: CASSLGQANQPQHF. CDR3 bases: TGTGCCAGCAGTCTGGGACAGGCGAATCAGCCCCAGCATTTT.

The chain is built from TRBV10-3 and TRBJ2-7, with 8 bases identical to TRBD1. The CDR3 consists of 15 residues. The germline CDR1 and CDR2 sequences are ENHRY and SYGVKD. The V gene end was trimmed by 6 bases and the J gene end by 1 base; junction bases not matched to a gene: 8. The DNA of the CDR3 is TGTGCCATCAGCCAATCTGGACAGGGATCCTACGAGCAGTACTTC. It encodes CAISQSGQGSYEQYF.

The J gene is TRBJ2-2, the V gene TRBV5-1, with D possibly matching TRBD2 (6 bases). Germline loops: CDR1 SGHRS, CDR2 YFSETQ. Trimming stripped 4 bases from V and 6 bases from J, with 19 bases between. The CDR3 runs 16 residues. The CDR3 nucleotides are TGCGCCAGCAGCGGTATCGGGACTCCCGGTTCCGGGGAGCTGTTTTTT. Its translation is CASSGIGTPGSGELFF.

The chain recombines TRBV7-2 with TRBJ1-2; 9 positions agree with TRBD1. This CDR3 has 16 amino acids. Looked up from germline, CDR1 is SGHTA and CDR2 is FQGNSA. Germline trimming cut 5 bases from V and 7 bases from J; bases unmatched to any gene: 14. The CDR3 region is CASSVIPGQGRSGYTF. Here the CDR3 DNA reads TGTGCCAGCAGCGTAATACCGGGACAGGGACGATCTGGCTACACCTTC. The full variable domain, in which reference TRBV7-2 and TRBJ1-2 provide the parts outside the CDR3, is GAGVSQSPSNKVTEKGKDVELRCDPISGHTALYWYRQSLGQGLEFLIYFQGNSAPDKSGLPSDRFSAERTGGSVSTLTIQRTQQEDSAVYLCASSVIPGQGRSGYTFGSGTRLTVV.

The chain combines TRBV15 with TRBJ1-1; 7 bases are a match to TRBD1. Looked up from germline, CDR1 is LNHNV and CDR2 is YYDKDF (reference sequence). V lost 6 bases to trimming and J lost 0 bases; unmatched junction nucleotides: 10. This CDR3 contains 16 residues. The CDR3 reads CATSPGDSPVNTEAFF. For the CDR3, the DNA is TGTGCCACCAGTCCCGGGGACAGTCCGGTGAACACTGAAGCTTTCTTT.

V gene TRBV7-9 combines with J gene TRBJ1-2; 10 nucleotides agree with TRBD1. J lost 6 bases, V lost 1 base, and 8 bases had no gene match. Germline V gene data show CDR1 as SEHNR and CDR2 as FQNEAQ (reference sequence). The CDR3 totals 16 residues. The CDR3 DNA follows: TGTGCCAGCAGCTTAGTTCCAGACAGGGGGCGACATGGCTACACCTTC. This sequence encodes CASSLVPDRGRHGYTF.